This is a list of T cell receptor beta chains from one sample in a study of neurological immune-mediated disorders. TCRdb reprocessed the 5' RACE reads with MiXCR, giving one entry per CDR3 protein. The table has around 69,000 distinct CDR3 sequences, roughly 4.8% seen once. Sequences were obtained from PBMCs. These TCRs come from a man younger than 45 with multiple sclerosis. CDR3s include the opening cysteine and the closing phenylalanine or tryptophan. Each record gives: J gene, D gene, V gene, clone size, CDR3 protein, CDR3 DNA. The D gene is left open where the match is weak. Only some rows state a clone size, as once, few, many or a class for expanded clones.

TRBJ1-1	-	TRBV7-9	few	CASSPLEGGHTEAFF	TGTGCCAGCAGCCCTCTAGAGGGGGGACACACTGAAGCTTTCTTT
TRBJ2-1	TRBD2	TRBV5-1	many	CASSLEPTPGGAGNEQFF	TGCGCCAGCAGCTTGGAACCCACTCCCGGGGGGGCAGGGAATGAGCAGTTCTTC
TRBJ1-1	-	TRBV5-1	few	CASSAQGVGGNTEAFF	TGCGCCAGCAGCGCTCAGGGAGTCGGGGGGAACACTGAAGCTTTCTTT
TRBJ1-1	-	TRBV12-3/TRBV12-4	few	CASSLEALNTEAFF	TGTGCCAGCAGTTTGGAGGCATTGAACACTGAAGCTTTCTTT
TRBJ1-4	TRBD1	TRBV4-1	-	CASSQEGQGSFRVFF	TGCGCCAGCAGCCAAGAGGGACAGGGTTCCTTCCGTGTGTTTTTT
TRBJ2-2	-	TRBV10-3	-	CAISERPGMNTGELFF	TGTGCCATCAGTGAGCGGCCGGGGATGAACACCGGGGAGCTGTTTTTT
TRBJ1-1	-	TRBV11-3	many	CASSRDRNTEAFF	TGTGCCAGCAGCAGAGACAGGAACACTGAAGCTTTCTTT
TRBJ1-5	-	TRBV5-1	many	CASSLDGDLNQPQHF	TGCGCCAGCAGCTTGGACGGGGACTTAAATCAGCCCCAGCATTTT
TRBJ2-1	TRBD1	TRBV11-2	many	CASSFRTWDRGRDEQFF	TGTGCCAGCAGCTTTCGCACCTGGGACAGGGGGCGGGATGAGCAGTTCTTC
TRBJ1-1	-	TRBV4-1	many	CASSQASTVGNTEAFF	TGCGCCAGCAGCCAAGCCTCGACAGTGGGGAACACTGAAGCTTTCTTT
TRBJ1-4	TRBD1	TRBV20-1	many	CSALGQGAGKLFF	TGCAGTGCTTTGGGACAGGGGGCCGGAAAACTGTTTTTT
TRBJ2-1	-	TRBV9	many	CASSVGVSDYNEQFF	TGTGCCAGCAGCGTAGGTGTTAGCGACTACAATGAGCAGTTCTTC
TRBJ1-1	-	TRBV5-1	few	CASSGTLDTEAFF	TGCGCCAGCAGCGGGACCCTGGACACTGAAGCTTTCTTT
TRBJ2-3	TRBD1	TRBV5-1	many	CASSTTLTGGITDTQYF	TGCGCCAGCAGCACCACCCTGACAGGGGGGATCACAGATACGCAGTATTTT
TRBJ1-4	-	TRBV6-6	many	CASTTRGANEKLFF	TGTGCCAGCACCACGAGAGGGGCTAATGAAAAACTGTTTTTT
TRBJ1-1	-	TRBV5-1	many	CASSLRGGAEAFF	TGCGCCAGCAGCTTGAGGGGAGGCGCTGAAGCTTTCTTT
TRBJ1-6	-	TRBV10-3	many	CAISESSGAASSYNSPLNF	TGTGCCATCAGTGAGTCGTCCGGAGCGGCCAGCTCCTATAATTCACCCCTCAACTTT
TRBJ1-2	-	TRBV7-8	many	CASSLGQHYGYTF	TGTGCCAGCAGCTTAGGGCAGCACTATGGCTACACCTTC
TRBJ2-1	-	TRBV27	-	CASSLYAADNEQFF	TGTGCCAGCAGTTTATACGCCGCAGACAATGAGCAGTTCTTC
TRBJ2-2	-	TRBV7-3	many	CASSAGGELFF	TGTGCCAGCAGCGCGGGCGGGGAGCTGTTTTTT
TRBJ2-1	TRBD2	TRBV12-3/TRBV12-4	-	CASSFGLLGGDEQFF	TGTGCCAGCAGTTTCGGTCTCCTCGGGGGGGATGAGCAGTTCTTC
TRBJ1-5	TRBD1	TRBV12-3/TRBV12-4	few	CASSFDRGDQPQHF	TGTGCCAGCAGTTTTGACAGGGGAGATCAGCCCCAGCATTTT
TRBJ2-2	TRBD1	TRBV5-1	many	CASSLQGHANTGELFF	TGCGCCAGCAGCTTACAGGGGCACGCGAACACCGGGGAGCTGTTTTTT
TRBJ1-2	TRBD1	TRBV6-6	many	CASSRVTGDGYTF	TGTGCCAGCAGCCGTGTCACAGGGGATGGCTACACCTTC
TRBJ1-5	-	TRBV30	many	CAWSVQGNQPQHF	TGTGCCTGGAGTGTACAGGGCAATCAGCCCCAGCATTTT
TRBJ1-3	-	TRBV7-2	many	CASSLASLRRGNTIYF	TGTGCCAGCAGCTTAGCTAGCCTCCGGAGAGGAAACACCATATATTTT
TRBJ1-5	-	TRBV4-1	-	CASSRGGNQPQHF	TGCGCCAGCAGCCGTGGAGGGAATCAGCCCCAGCATTTT
TRBJ2-3	TRBD2	TRBV5-6	many	CASSLTPGLASTDTQYF	TGTGCCAGCAGTTTGACCCCGGGACTAGCTAGCACAGATACGCAGTATTTT
TRBJ2-7	-	TRBV20-1	many	CSARDRNQQYF	TGCAGTGCTAGAGATCGGAACCAGCAGTACTTC
TRBJ2-1	TRBD1	TRBV11-2	-	CASSPDRDRVYNEQFF	TGTGCCAGCAGCCCCGACCGGGACAGAGTTTACAATGAGCAGTTCTTC
TRBJ1-6	-	TRBV14	many	CASSQWRGGSPLNF	TGTGCCAGCAGCCAATGGAGAGGAGGATCACCCCTCAACTTT
TRBJ1-2	TRBD1	TRBV2	many	CASSESEGDRALHHENYGYTF	TGTGCCAGCAGTGAATCGGAAGGGGACAGGGCCCTCCATCACGAGAACTATGGCTACACCTTC
TRBJ1-1	-	TRBV2	many	CASSERGPLLEAFF	TGTGCCAGCAGTGAAAGGGGACCGCTCCTTGAAGCTTTCTTT
TRBJ1-1	-	TRBV12-3/TRBV12-4	many	CASSFSGGLTEAFF	TGTGCCAGCAGTTTCTCCGGGGGGCTCACTGAAGCTTTCTTT
TRBJ2-1	-	TRBV28	many	CASSPKELRANEQFF	TGTGCCAGCAGTCCGAAGGAACTACGGGCAAATGAGCAGTTCTTC
TRBJ2-2	TRBD1	TRBV24-1	many	CATTGTPGTANTGELFF	TGTGCCACCACCGGAACTCCCGGGACAGCGAACACCGGGGAGCTGTTTTTT
TRBJ1-1	-	TRBV5-6	many	CASSFTGYRAFF	TGTGCCAGCAGTTTTACAGGGTATAGGGCTTTCTTT